A selection of T cell receptor beta chains follows, all from one sample in a study of cytomegalovirus exposure and HLA in healthy donors. Method: immunoSEQ multiplex PCR; TCRdb's copy keeps in-frame clones and lacks some. Altogether some 120,000 clones are present, roughly 84% being singletons, with the ten largest covering roughly 1.9%. Sequencing was done on a sample of PBMCs. These receptors originate from a woman between 25 and 40 years old in good health and CMV-seronegative. Both conserved end residues are part of each CDR3. D genes are given only for firm matches. Some rows mark clone size as missing; the rest say once, few, many or name a class of expanded clone.

v_gene	abundance	j_gene	d_gene	CDR3nt	CDR3aa
TRBV14	NA	TRBJ1-2	TRBD1	TGTGCCAGCAGCCAGGCCGGGACAGGCCCTTATGGCTACACCTTC	CASSQAGTGPYGYTF
TRBV29-1	NA	TRBJ2-7	NA	TGCAGCGTTGCCGGGGGGCAACCGGTCCACGAGCAGTACTTC	CSVAGGQPVHEQYF
TRBV14	NA	TRBJ1-2	NA	TGTGCCAGCAGCCCCGGGCAGGGGTATGGCTACACCTTC	CASSPGQGYGYTF
TRBV7-9	NA	TRBJ1-2	TRBD1	TGTGCCAGCAGCTTAGCGATGGGACAGTCCTATGGCTACACCTTC	CASSLAMGQSYGYTF
TRBV7-9	NA	TRBJ1-2	NA	TGTGCCAGCAGCTTAGGGGCAGGATATGACTATGGCTACACCTTC	CASSLGAGYDYGYTF
TRBV19	NA	TRBJ1-1	TRBD1	TGTGCCAGTATATCGGGACAGGGGTACACTGAAGCTTTCTTT	CASISGQGYTEAFF
TRBV4-1	once	TRBJ2-7	NA	TGCGCCAGCAGCCGAACCCTCCCACCGGTCTCCTACGAGCAGTACTTC	CASSRTLPPVSYEQYF
TRBV19	NA	TRBJ2-6	TRBD1	TGTGCCAGTAGCCGGACAGGGGATCCTCTGGTGGCCAACGTCCTGACTTTC	CASSRTGDPLVANVLTF
TRBV18	few	TRBJ1-1	NA	TGTGCCAGCTCACAAGGACAGTACACTGAAGCTTTCTTT	CASSQGQYTEAFF
TRBV28	NA	TRBJ1-5	NA	TGTGCCAGCAGTTTATTACCACCCCAGGGGAGCAATCAGCCCCAGCATTTT	CASSLLPPQGSNQPQHF
TRBV13	once	TRBJ2-1	TRBD1	TGTGCCAGCAGCCTCCCGTCCGGACAGGCGTACAATGAGCAGTTCTTC	CASSLPSGQAYNEQFF
TRBV1	NA	TRBJ2-5	NA	TGCACCAGCAGCAAAGGACTAGCGGGGGTGCAAGAGACCCAGTACTTC	CTSSKGLAGVQETQYF
TRBV9	NA	TRBJ1-2	TRBD1	TGTGCCAGCAGCCACAGCGAGACAGGGAATCGTGACTATGGCTACACCTTC	CASSHSETGNRDYGYTF
TRBV10-3	NA	TRBJ1-1	TRBD1	TGTGCCATCAGAGACAGGGGGGACACTGAAGCTTTCTTT	CAIRDRGDTEAFF
TRBV21-1	NA	TRBJ2-7	NA	TGTGCCAGCAGCAAACGACAGGTGAGAGACGAGCAGTACTTC	CASSKRQVRDEQYF
TRBV9	many	TRBJ1-6	TRBD1	TGTGCCAGCAGCGTGAGACCAGGGGGCCATTCACCCCTCCACTTT	CASSVRPGGHSPLHF
TRBV7-2	once	TRBJ2-3	NA	TGTGCCAGCAGCTACGACACCGGAGATACGCAGTATTTT	CASSYDTGDTQYF
TRBV4-3	once	TRBJ2-7	TRBD1	TGCGCCAGCAGCCGTGGACAGGGGGTCTACGAGCAGTACTTC	CASSRGQGVYEQYF
TRBV9	NA	TRBJ1-3	TRBD1	TGTGCCAGCAGCTTCTACTCCGGGACAGGCTACTCTGGAAACACCATATATTTT	CASSFYSGTGYSGNTIYF
TRBV6-5	few	TRBJ1-5	NA	TGTGCCAGCAGCCGAATACAGAACACGAATCAGCCCCAGCATTTT	CASSRIQNTNQPQHF